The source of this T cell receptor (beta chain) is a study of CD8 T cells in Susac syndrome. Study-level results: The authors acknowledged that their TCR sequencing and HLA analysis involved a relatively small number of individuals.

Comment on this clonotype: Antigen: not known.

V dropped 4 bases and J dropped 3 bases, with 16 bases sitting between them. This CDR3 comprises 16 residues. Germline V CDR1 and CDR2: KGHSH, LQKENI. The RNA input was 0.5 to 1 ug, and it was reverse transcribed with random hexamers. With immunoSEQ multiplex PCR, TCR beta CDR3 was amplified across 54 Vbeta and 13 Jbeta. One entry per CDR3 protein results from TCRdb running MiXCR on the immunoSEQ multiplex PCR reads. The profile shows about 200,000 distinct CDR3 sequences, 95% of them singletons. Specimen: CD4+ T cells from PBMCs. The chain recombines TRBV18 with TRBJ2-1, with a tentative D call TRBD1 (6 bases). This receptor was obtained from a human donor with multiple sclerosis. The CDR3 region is CASSHGVVQGYNEQFF. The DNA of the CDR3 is TGTGCCAGCTCACACGGGGTCGTACAGGGCTACAATGAGCAGTTCTTC.